This note documents a single T cell receptor (beta chain) sequence. This specimen comes from a study of blood T cell repertoires in COVID-19. Across the study: From T cells, B-cell-depleted T cells, or PBMCs came the material, which was cDNA or gDNA.

Germline V gene sequence: CDR1 WNHNN, CDR2 SYGVQD (reference sequence). The CDR3 length is 13 residues. V dropped 11 bases and J dropped 6 bases, with 16 bases sitting between them. Measured with immunoSEQ multiplex PCR; TCRdb has only the in-frame clones, and not every one. The sample records over 100,000 clones, 60% to 80% being singletons. The V call is TRBV10-1, the J call TRBJ2-2; D is possibly TRBD1 (5 bases). This TCR was sampled from a man between 60 and 75 years old with active or convalescent COVID-19. The specimen sequenced was peripheral blood. The CDR3 DNA is TGCGCCCATGTATGCTACAGGTCCGGGGAGCTGTTTTTT. Protein: CAHVCYRSGELFF.